The TCR beta chain described here comes from a study of T cell changes during pregnancy in multiple sclerosis. CDR3 length equals 13 residues. The V gene end was trimmed by 4 bases and the J gene end by 5 bases; junction bases not matched to a gene: 3. Germline CDR1 reads SNHLY; CDR2 reads FYNNEI. The assay was immunoSEQ multiplex PCR, and TCRdb's table has in-frame clones only and misses some. The sample lists 40,000 to 55,000 clones; more than 80% were seen once. The sample here was CD4+ T cells from peripheral blood mononuclear cells, taken before pregnancy. This chain joins TRBV2 and TRBJ1-1, with 8 bases matching TRBD1. This TCR was recovered from a female donor with multiple sclerosis, enrolled in a pregnancy study. CDR3 region: CASSGTGITEAFF. The CDR3 DNA reads as TGTGCCAGCAGTGGGACAGGGATTACTGAAGCTTTCTTT.